This T cell receptor beta chain appears in the sequencing data of a study of metastatic and nonmetastatic thyroid tumors. This CDR3 has 14 residues. Germline CDR1 is DFQATT and CDR2 is SNEGSKA (reference sequence). With respect to this clone: A junction end diverges from the germline sequence, so it may reflect a read error.

TCRdb ran MiXCR on the PCR reads. The top ten clones hold 20% to 25% of a sample with some 45,000 clones, around 15% of them seen once. Patients were all untreated before their thyroid surgery. The V and J genes are TRBV20-1 and TRBJ2-1; the match to TRBD1 covers 7 bases. The TCR was taken from a female donor with papillary thyroid cancer or a benign thyroid nodule (not recorded which). Some clones in this sample may be carry-over from other donors' samples. Sequencing was done on a sample of blood. The CDR3 nucleotides read TGCAGTGCTAGATCTGGACAGGTCCCCAATGAGCAGATCTTC. It codes for CSARSGQVPNEQIF.